Listed below are T cell receptor beta chains from one sample, sequenced in a study of T cell repertoires in MIS-A myocarditis. Assay used: immunoSEQ multiplex PCR; TCRdb lists only in-frame clones, some missing. The table shows over 5,500 clones, with more than 65% occurring only once. Sequenced input: interventricular septum heart tissue obtained at autopsy. All receptors come from a young man with fulminant myocarditis from multisystem inflammatory syndrome in adults (MIS-A) after COVID-19. Each CDR3 is given with its conserved first and last residue. D genes are given only for firm matches. Size is stated for part of the rows, as once, few or many counts, or as a class when the clone is expanded.

clone_size j_call d_call v_call cdr3_length cdr3_aa cdr3_nt
. TRBJ2-7 TRBD2 TRBV5-1 14 CASSDPGRDYEQYF TGCGCCAGCAGCGATCCGGGGAGGGATTACGAGCAGTACTTC
. TRBJ1-1 TRBD1 TRBV27 17 CASSLRPGTGTNTEAFF TGTGCCAGCAGTCTACGTCCCGGGACAGGGACGAACACTGAAGCTTTCTTT
. TRBJ1-1 . TRBV4-3 13 CASSQKELTEAFF TGCGCCAGCAGCCAAAAGGAACTTACTGAAGCTTTCTTT
. TRBJ1-6 TRBD1 TRBV28 17 CASSFRGQGSLGSPLHF TGTGCCAGCAGTTTTAGGGGGCAGGGCTCCCTGGGGTCACCCCTCCACTTT
. TRBJ1-6 . TRBV30 16 CAWSTTGYSYNSPLHF TGTGCCTGGAGTACAACAGGATACTCCTATAATTCACCCCTCCACTTT
. TRBJ1-1 . TRBV5-1 13 CASSFGTSTEAFF TGCGCCAGCAGCTTCGGGACATCCACTGAAGCTTTCTTT
. TRBJ1-3 . TRBV6-5 12 CASSTSGNTIYF TGTGCCAGCTCTACCTCAGGAAACACCATATATTTT
. TRBJ2-3 TRBD1 TRBV15 16 CATSRGTGIGADTQYF TGTGCCACCAGCAGGGGGACAGGGATTGGTGCAGATACGCAGTATTTT
. TRBJ2-3 TRBD2 TRBV10-2 15 CASSDSGTVTDTQYF TGCGCCAGCAGTGACAGCGGGACTGTCACAGATACGCAGTATTTT
. TRBJ2-1 . TRBV19 15 CASSTWGGTYNEQFF TGTGCCAGTAGTACCTGGGGGGGCACCTACAATGAGCAGTTCTTC
once TRBJ2-5 . TRBV2 13 CASSPYRGETQYF TGTGCCAGCAGCCCGTACCGCGGAGAGACCCAGTACTTC
. TRBJ1-1 . TRBV10-2 13 CASRTGLYTEAFF TGCGCCAGCAGAACAGGGCTTTACACTGAAGCTTTCTTT
. TRBJ1-6 . TRBV3-1/TRBV3-2 18 CASSQVRYRTEKNSPLHF TGTGCCAGCAGCCAAGTACGATATCGGACGGAGAAGAATTCACCCCTCCACTTT
once TRBJ2-7 . TRBV9 14 CASSLGTSSYEQYF TGTGCCAGCAGCCTAGGGACTTCCTCCTACGAGCAGTACTTC
. TRBJ1-1 . TRBV10-1 13 CASSDLWSTEAFF TGCGCCAGCAGTGACCTTTGGAGTACTGAAGCTTTCTTT
. TRBJ1-2 . TRBV29-1 11 CSVGSRNGYTF TGCAGCGTTGGGTCTAGGAATGGCTACACCTTC
. TRBJ2-5 . TRBV9 15 CASSVLTWTQETQYF TGTGCCAGCAGCGTACTAACGTGGACCCAAGAGACCCAGTACTTC
. TRBJ2-5 . TRBV5-4 15 CASMVFGYPQETQYF TGTGCCAGCATGGTGTTCGGCTACCCCCAAGAGACCCAGTACTTC
. TRBJ2-5 TRBD2 TRBV28 15 CASSPLAGGGETQYF TGTGCCAGCAGCCCCTTAGCGGGAGGCGGGGAGACCCAGTACTTC
. TRBJ2-3 . TRBV7-2 14 CASSLARGTDTQYF TGTGCCAGCAGCTTAGCGCGGGGCACAGATACGCAGTATTTT
. TRBJ1-3 . TRBV9 16 CASSRRVQSSGNTIYF TGTGCCAGCAGTCGTCGGGTACAGAGCTCTGGAAACACCATATATTTT
few TRBJ1-6 . TRBV7-9 14 CASSLVWENSPLHF TGTGCCAGCAGCTTGGTCTGGGAGAATTCACCCCTCCACTTT
few TRBJ2-5 . TRBV19 13 CASSTQIQETQYF TGTGCCAGTAGTACTCAGATACAAGAGACCCAGTACTTC
. TRBJ1-1 . TRBV4-1 15 CASSQGTGENTEAFF TGCGCCAGCAGCCAAGGGACGGGAGAGAACACTGAAGCTTTCTTT
. TRBJ2-1 TRBD2 TRBV28 19 CASSGSGVRGGSAYNEQFF TGTGCCAGCAGTGGGAGTGGTGTCCGAGGCGGGAGTGCCTACAATGAGCAGTTCTTC
. TRBJ2-5 TRBD1 TRBV6-6 14 CASSSGTGKETQYF TGTGCCAGCAGTTCCGGGACAGGAAAGGAGACCCAGTACTTC
once TRBJ2-7 . TRBV10-2 12 CASSGGPYEQYF TGCGCCAGCAGTGGGGGGCCTTATGAGCAGTACTTC
. TRBJ1-2 . TRBV7-9 15 CASSFGVLINYGYTF TGTGCCAGCAGCTTTGGGGTACTGATTAACTATGGCTACACCTTC
once TRBJ1-2 . TRBV7-9 14 CASSLEVAIYGYTF TGTGCCAGCAGCTTAGAAGTCGCCATCTATGGCTACACCTTC
. TRBJ2-3 . TRBV5-6 16 CASSLFVGTQTDTQYF TGTGCCAGCAGCTTGTTTGTGGGGACTCAAACAGATACGCAGTATTTT
. TRBJ2-7 . TRBV18 15 CASSQQAAGTYEQYF TGTGCCAGCTCGCAACAGGCAGCAGGGACCTACGAGCAGTACTTC
. TRBJ2-5 . TRBV4-2 15 CASSPYTGSQETQYF TGTGCCAGCAGCCCCTACACAGGGTCCCAAGAGACCCAGTACTTC
. TRBJ1-5 . TRBV6-2/TRBV6-3 14 CASSYLDSNQPQHF TGTGCCAGCAGTTACCTCGATAGCAATCAGCCCCAGCATTTT
few TRBJ2-7 TRBD2 TRBV29-1 13 CSVNLADSYEQYF TGCAGCGTGAATCTAGCGGACTCCTACGAGCAGTACTTC
. TRBJ2-1 TRBD2 TRBV12-5 13 CASGASGVNEQFF TGTGCTAGTGGTGCTAGCGGGGTCAATGAGCAGTTCTTC
few TRBJ1-2 . TRBV29-1 11 CSGWDNYGYTF TGCAGCGGCTGGGACAACTATGGCTACACCTTC
. TRBJ1-2 . TRBV4-2 16 CASSPSEGPQLYGYTF TGTGCCAGCAGCCCGTCGGAGGGCCCTCAACTTTATGGCTACACCTTC
. TRBJ1-1 . TRBV6-6 11 CASSARSEAFF TGTGCCAGCAGCGCTCGGAGTGAAGCTTTCTTT
. TRBJ1-1 . TRBV6-1 13 CASSEQGYTEAFF TGTGCCAGCAGTGAACAGGGGTACACTGAAGCTTTCTTT
. TRBJ2-3 . TRBV5-1 14 CASSLVRETDTQYF TGCGCCAGCAGCTTGGTGAGGGAGACAGATACGCAGTATTTT
. TRBJ2-7 . TRBV30 13 CAWSSAGYHEQYF TGTGCCTGGAGTTCTGCAGGATACCACGAGCAGTACTTC
. TRBJ2-3 TRBD2 TRBV7-8 17 CASSLVPAGSLTDTQYF TGTGCCAGCAGCTTAGTTCCAGCGGGGAGTCTCACAGATACGCAGTATTTT
. TRBJ2-2 . TRBV11-2 13 CASSLRLEGELFF TGTGCCAGCAGCTTAAGACTAGAGGGGGAGCTGTTTTTT
. TRBJ2-5 . TRBV28 14 CASSLGGTAGTQYF TGTGCCAGCAGTTTAGGCGGGACGGCTGGGACCCAGTACTTC
. TRBJ1-5 . TRBV2 16 CASSGSVRHGYQPQHF TGTGCCAGCAGTGGGTCAGTGCGCCACGGTTATCAGCCCCAGCATTTT
. TRBJ1-1 . TRBV29-1 13 CSAPGRGGTEAFF TGCAGCGCCCCCGGACGGGGGGGCACTGAAGCTTTCTTT
. TRBJ1-6 TRBD1 TRBV5-1 16 CASSWGQGVSNSPLHF TGCGCCAGCAGCTGGGGACAGGGCGTTTCGAATTCACCCCTCCACTTT
. TRBJ1-1 . TRBV6-2/TRBV6-3 12 CASSYSEGEAFF TGTGCCAGCAGTTACTCAGAGGGAGAAGCTTTCTTT
. TRBJ1-5 TRBD1 TRBV9 15 CASSVGTGGDQPQHF TGTGCCAGCAGCGTAGGGACAGGGGGCGATCAGCCCCAGCATTTT
few TRBJ2-3 . TRBV30 11 CAWSAADTQYF TGTGCCTGGAGTGCGGCAGATACGCAGTATTTT
. TRBJ2-7 TRBD2 TRBV7-8 15 CASRRTSGDSYEQYF TGTGCCAGCAGGCGGACTAGCGGGGACTCCTACGAGCAGTACTTC
. TRBJ2-6 . TRBV6-2/TRBV6-3 16 CASSYVRGSGANVLTF TGTGCCAGCAGTTACGTACGGGGTTCTGGGGCCAACGTCCTGACTTTC
. TRBJ1-5 TRBD1 TRBV2 15 CASSLNRGSNQPQHF TGTGCCAGCAGTCTAAACAGGGGAAGCAATCAGCCCCAGCATTTT
. TRBJ2-1 TRBD1 TRBV18 17 CASSPISGTASYNEQFF TGTGCCAGCTCACCGATATCCGGGACAGCTTCCTACAATGAGCAGTTCTTC
. TRBJ1-4 TRBD1 TRBV30 14 CAWSTGGQDEKLFF TGTGCCTGGAGCACAGGGGGCCAGGATGAAAAACTGTTTTTT
. TRBJ1-3 TRBD1 TRBV7-9 16 CASSRPSTGAGNTIYF TGTGCCAGCAGCCGCCCCTCGACAGGGGCTGGAAACACCATATATTTT
few TRBJ1-2 . TRBV27 13 CASSPRSNYGYTF TGTGCCAGCAGCCCCAGAAGTAACTATGGCTACACCTTC